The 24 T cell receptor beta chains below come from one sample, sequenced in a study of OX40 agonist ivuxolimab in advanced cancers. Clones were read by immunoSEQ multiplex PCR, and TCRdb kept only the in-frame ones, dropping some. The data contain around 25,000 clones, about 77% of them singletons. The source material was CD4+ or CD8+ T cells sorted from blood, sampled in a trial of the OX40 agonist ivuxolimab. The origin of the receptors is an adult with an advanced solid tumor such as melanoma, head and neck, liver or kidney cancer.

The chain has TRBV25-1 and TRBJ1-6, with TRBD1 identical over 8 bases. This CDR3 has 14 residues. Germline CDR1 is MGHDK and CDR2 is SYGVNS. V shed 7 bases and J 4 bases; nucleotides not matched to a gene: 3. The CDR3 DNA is TGTGCCAGCACCCGACAGGGGTATAATTCACCCCTCCACTTT. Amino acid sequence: CASTRQGYNSPLHF.

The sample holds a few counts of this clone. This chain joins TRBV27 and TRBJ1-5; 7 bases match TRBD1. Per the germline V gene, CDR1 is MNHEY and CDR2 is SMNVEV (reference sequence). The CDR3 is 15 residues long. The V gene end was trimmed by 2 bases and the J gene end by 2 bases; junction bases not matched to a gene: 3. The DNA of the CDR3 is TGTGCCAGCAGTTTAGACGGGACAGGCAATCAGCCCCAGCATTTT. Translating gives CASSLDGTGNQPQHF.

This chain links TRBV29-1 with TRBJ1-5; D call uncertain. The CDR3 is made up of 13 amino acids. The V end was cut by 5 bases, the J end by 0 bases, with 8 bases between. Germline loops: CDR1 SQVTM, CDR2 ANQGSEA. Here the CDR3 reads CSVCCHSNQPQHF. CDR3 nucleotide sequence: TGCAGCGTTTGTTGTCATAGCAATCAGCCCCAGCATTTT.

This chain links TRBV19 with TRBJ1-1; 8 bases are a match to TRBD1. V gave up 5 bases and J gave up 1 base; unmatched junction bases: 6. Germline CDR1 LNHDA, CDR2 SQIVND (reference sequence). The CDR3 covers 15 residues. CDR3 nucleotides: TGTGCCAGTAGTCACCGACAGGGGAGGAACACTGAAGCTTTCTTT. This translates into CASSHRQGRNTEAFF.

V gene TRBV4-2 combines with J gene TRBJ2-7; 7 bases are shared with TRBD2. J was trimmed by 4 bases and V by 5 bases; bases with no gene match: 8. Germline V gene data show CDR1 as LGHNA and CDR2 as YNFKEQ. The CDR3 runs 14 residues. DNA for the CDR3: TGTGCCAGCAGCTTAGCCGGGGGAGGGTACGAGCAGTACTTC. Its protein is CASSLAGGGYEQYF.

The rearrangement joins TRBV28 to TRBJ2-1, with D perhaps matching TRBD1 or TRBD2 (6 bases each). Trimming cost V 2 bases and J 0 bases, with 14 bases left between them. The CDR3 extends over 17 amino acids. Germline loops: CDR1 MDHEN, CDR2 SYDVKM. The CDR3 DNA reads TGTGCCAGCAGTTTAGTGTGGGGGGCGAGCTCCTACAATGAGCAGTTCTTC. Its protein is CASSLVWGASSYNEQFF.

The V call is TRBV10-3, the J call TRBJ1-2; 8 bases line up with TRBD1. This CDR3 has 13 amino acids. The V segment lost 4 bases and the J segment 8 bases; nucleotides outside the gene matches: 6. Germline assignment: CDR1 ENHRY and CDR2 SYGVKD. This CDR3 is CAISGRDRMGYTF. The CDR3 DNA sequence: TGTGCCATCAGTGGGAGGGACAGGATGGGCTACACCTTC.

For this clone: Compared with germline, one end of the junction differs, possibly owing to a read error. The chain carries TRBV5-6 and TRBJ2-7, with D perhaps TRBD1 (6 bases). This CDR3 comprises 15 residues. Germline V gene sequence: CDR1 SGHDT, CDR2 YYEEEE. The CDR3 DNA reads TGTGCCAGCACCTTGGGGGCAGGGAATTCCTACGAGCAGTACTTC. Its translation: CASTLGAGNSYEQYF.

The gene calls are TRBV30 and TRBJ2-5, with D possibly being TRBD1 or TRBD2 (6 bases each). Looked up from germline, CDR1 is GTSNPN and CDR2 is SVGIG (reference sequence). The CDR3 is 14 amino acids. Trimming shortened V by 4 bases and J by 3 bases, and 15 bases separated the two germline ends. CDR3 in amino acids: CAWNPGANEETQYF. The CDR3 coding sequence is TGTGCCTGGAACCCGGGGGCGAATGAAGAGACCCAGTACTTC.

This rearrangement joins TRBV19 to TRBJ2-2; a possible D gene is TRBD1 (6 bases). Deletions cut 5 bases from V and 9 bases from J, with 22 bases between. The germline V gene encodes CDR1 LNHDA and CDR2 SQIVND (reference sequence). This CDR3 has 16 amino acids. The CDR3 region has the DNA TGTGCCAGTAGTCCCGGCCCAGGGGACCTACCGAGGGAGCTGTTTTTT. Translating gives CASSPGPGDLPRELFF.

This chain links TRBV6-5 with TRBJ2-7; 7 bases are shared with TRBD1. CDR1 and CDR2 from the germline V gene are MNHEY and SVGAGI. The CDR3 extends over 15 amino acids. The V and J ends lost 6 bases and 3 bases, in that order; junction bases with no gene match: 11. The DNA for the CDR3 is TGTGCCAGCAGCCAAGGGGACAGTCTTGTCTACGAGCAGTACTTC. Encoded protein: CASSQGDSLVYEQYF.

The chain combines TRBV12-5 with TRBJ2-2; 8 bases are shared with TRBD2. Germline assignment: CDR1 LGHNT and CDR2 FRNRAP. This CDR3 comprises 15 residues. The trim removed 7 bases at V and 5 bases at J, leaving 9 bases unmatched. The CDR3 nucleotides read TGTGCTAGTGCCCCGGGGGGGGCATGGACCGGGGAGCTGTTTTTT. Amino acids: CASAPGGAWTGELFF.

CDR3 coding DNA: TGTGCCAGCTCCCGACTAGAGAGCGAGCAGTACTTC. It yields the protein CASSRLESEQYF. J is TRBJ2-7 and V is TRBV18; weak D call: TRBD2 (6 bases). V lost 6 bases and J lost 6, with 12 bases in between. Looked up from germline, CDR1 is KGHSH and CDR2 is LQKENI. The CDR3 has 12 amino acids.

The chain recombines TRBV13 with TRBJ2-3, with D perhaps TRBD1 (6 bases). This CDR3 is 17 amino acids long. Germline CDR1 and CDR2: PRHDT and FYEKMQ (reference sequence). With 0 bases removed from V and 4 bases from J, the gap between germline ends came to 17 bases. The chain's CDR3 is CASSLGSPTGRADTQYF. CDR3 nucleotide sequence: TGTGCCAGCAGCTTAGGTTCCCCGACAGGCCGGGCAGATACGCAGTATTTT. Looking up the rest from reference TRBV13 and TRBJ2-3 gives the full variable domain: AAGVIQSPRHLIKEKRETATLKCYPIPRHDTVYWYQQGPGQDPQFLISFYEKMQSDKGSIPDRFSAQQFSDYHSELNMSSLELGDSALYFCASSLGSPTGRADTQYFGPGTRLTVL.

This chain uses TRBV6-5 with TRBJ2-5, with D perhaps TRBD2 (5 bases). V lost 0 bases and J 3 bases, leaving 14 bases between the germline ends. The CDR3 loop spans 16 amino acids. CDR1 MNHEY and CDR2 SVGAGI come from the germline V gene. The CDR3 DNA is TGTGCCAGCAGTTACTCGAGATATCCGAGGGAAGAGACCCAGTACTTC. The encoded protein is CASSYSRYPREETQYF.

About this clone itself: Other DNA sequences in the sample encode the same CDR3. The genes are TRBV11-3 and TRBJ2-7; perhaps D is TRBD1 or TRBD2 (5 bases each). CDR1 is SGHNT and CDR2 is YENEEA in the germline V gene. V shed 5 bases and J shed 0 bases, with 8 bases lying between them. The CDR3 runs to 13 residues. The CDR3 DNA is TGTGCCAGCAGCCCCGGGGCCTCCTACGAGCAGTACTTC. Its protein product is CASSPGASYEQYF. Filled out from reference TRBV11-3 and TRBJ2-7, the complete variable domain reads EAGVVQSPRYKIIEKKQPVAFWCNPISGHNTLYWYLQNLGQGPELLIRYENEEAVDDSQLPKDRFSAERLKGVDSTLKIQPAELGDSAVYLCASSPGASYEQYFGPGTRLTVT.

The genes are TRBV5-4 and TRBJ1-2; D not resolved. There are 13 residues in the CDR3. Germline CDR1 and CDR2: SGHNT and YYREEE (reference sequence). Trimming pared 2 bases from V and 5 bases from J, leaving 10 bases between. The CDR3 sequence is CASSLTTTYGYTF. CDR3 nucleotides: TGTGCCAGCAGCTTAACCACAACTTATGGCTACACCTTC.

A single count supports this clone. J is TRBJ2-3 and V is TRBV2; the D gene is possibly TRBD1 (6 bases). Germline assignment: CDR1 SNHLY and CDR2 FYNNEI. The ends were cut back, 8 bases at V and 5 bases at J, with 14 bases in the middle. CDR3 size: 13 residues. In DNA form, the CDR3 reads TGTGCCAGCCGAGACAGGATTCGAGATACGCAGTATTTT. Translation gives CASRDRIRDTQYF.

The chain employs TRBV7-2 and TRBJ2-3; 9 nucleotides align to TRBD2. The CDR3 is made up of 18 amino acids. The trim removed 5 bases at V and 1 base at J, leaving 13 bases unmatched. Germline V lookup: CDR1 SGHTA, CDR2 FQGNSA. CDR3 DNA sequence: TGTGCCAGCAGCCTCAGAGGGGTAGCGGGAGAGGGCACAGATACGCAGTATTTT. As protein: CASSLRGVAGEGTDTQYF. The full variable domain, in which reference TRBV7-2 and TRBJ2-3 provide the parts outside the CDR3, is GAGVSQSPSNKVTEKGKDVELRCDPISGHTALYWYRQSLGQGLEFLIYFQGNSAPDKSGLPSDRFSAERTGGSVSTLTIQRTQQEDSAVYLCASSLRGVAGEGTDTQYFGPGTRLTVL.

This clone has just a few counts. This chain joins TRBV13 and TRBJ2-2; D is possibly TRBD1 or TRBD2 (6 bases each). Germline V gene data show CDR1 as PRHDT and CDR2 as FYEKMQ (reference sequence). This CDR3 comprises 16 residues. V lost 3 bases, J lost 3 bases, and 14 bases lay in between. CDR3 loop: CASSFWGARDTGELFF. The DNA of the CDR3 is TGTGCCAGCAGCTTTTGGGGGGCGCGTGACACCGGGGAGCTGTTTTTT.

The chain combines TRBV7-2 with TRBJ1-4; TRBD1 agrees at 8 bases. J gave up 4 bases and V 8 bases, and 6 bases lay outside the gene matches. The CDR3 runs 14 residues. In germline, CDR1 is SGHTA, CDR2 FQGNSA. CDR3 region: CASASGQVNEKLFF. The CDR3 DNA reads TGTGCCAGCGCCTCGGGACAGGTTAATGAAAAACTGTTTTTT.

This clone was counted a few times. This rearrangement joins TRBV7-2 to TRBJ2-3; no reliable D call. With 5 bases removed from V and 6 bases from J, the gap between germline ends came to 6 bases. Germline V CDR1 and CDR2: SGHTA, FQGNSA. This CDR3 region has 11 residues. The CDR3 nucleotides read TGTGCCAGCAGCCCCAAGGATACGCAGTATTTT. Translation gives CASSPKDTQYF.

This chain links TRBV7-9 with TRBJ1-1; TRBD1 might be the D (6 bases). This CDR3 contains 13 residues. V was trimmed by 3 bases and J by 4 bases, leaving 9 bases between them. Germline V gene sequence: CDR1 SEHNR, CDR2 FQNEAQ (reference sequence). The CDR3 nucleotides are TGTGCCAGCAGCTTCGAAGGGGGCACTGAAGCTTTCTTT. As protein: CASSFEGGTEAFF.

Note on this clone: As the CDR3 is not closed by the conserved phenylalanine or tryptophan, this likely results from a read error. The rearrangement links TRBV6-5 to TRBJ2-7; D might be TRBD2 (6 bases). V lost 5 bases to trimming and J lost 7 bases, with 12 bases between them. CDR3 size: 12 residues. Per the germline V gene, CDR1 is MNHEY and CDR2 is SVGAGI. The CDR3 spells CASSPVGGEQYL. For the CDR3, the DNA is TGTGCCAGCAGTCCCGTCGGGGGTGAGCAGTACCTC.